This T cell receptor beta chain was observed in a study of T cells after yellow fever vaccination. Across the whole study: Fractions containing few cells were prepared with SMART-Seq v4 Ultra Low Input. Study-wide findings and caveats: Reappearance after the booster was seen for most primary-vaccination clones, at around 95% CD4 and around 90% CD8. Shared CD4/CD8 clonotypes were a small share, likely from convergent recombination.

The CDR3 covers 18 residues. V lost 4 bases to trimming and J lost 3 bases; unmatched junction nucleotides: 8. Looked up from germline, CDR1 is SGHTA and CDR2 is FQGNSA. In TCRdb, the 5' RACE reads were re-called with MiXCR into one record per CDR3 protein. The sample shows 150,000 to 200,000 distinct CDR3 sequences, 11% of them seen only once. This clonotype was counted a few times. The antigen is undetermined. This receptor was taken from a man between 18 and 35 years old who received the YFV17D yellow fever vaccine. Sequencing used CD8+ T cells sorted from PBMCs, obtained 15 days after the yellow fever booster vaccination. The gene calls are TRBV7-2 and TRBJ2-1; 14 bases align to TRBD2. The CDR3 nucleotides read TGTGCCAGCAGCTCCGGGACTAGCGGGGGTGGACTCTACAATGAGCAGTTCTTC. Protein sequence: CASSSGTSGGGLYNEQFF. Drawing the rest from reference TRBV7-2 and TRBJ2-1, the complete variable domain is GAGVSQSPSNKVTEKGKDVELRCDPISGHTALYWYRQSLGQGLEFLIYFQGNSAPDKSGLPSDRFSAERTGGSVSTLTIQRTQQEDSAVYLCASSSGTSGGGLYNEQFFGPGTRLTVL.